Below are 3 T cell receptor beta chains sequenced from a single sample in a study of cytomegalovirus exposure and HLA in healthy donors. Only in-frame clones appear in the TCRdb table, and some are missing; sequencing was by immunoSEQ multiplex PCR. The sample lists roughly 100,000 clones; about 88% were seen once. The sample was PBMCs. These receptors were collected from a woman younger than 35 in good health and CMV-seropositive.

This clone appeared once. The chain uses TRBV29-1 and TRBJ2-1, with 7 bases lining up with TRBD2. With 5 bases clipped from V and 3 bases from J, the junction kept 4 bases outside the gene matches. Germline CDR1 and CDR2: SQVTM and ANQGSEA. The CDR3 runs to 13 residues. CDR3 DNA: TGCAGCGTTTCCAGCGGGGTCTACAATGAGCAGTTCTTC. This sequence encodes CSVSSGVYNEQFF.

CDR3 DNA: TGTGCCAGCAGTTTACGGCGGGACGGACCCTACGAGCAGTACTTC. Protein: CASSLRRDGPYEQYF. The chain joins TRBV28 to TRBJ2-7, with D possibly being TRBD2 (6 bases). Trimming removed 2 bases at V and 2 bases at J, with 13 bases between. Germline assignment: CDR1 MDHEN and CDR2 SYDVKM. The CDR3 totals 15 residues.

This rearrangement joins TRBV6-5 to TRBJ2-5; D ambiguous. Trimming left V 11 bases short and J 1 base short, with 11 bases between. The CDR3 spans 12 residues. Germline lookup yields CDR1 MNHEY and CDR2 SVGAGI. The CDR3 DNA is TGTGCCTCCGGGTCCCGCCAAGAGACCCAGTACTTC. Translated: CASGSRQETQYF.